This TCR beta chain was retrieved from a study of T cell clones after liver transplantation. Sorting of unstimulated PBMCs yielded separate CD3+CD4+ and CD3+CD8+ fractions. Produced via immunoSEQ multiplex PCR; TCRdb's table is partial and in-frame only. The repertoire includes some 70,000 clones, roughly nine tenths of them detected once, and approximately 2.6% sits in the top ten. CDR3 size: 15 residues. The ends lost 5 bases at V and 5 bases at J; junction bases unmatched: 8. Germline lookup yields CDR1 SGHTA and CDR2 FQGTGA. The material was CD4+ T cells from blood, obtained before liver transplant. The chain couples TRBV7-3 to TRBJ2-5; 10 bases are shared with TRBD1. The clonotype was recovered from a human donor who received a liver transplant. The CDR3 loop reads CASSRQGAVGETQYF. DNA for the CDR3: TGTGCCAGCAGCAGACAGGGGGCTGTTGGGGAGACCCAGTACTTC.